This T cell receptor beta chain was identified during a study of blood T cell repertoires in COVID-19. Looking at the study overall: Samples representing acute and convalescent COVID-19 were sourced from the United States, Italy and Spain. The analysed material was cDNA or gDNA that came from T cells, B-cell-depleted T cells, or PBMCs.

Under the authors' procedure: Using reference gene primer amplification, nucleated cell counts were estimated. Sequenced by immunoSEQ multiplex PCR; TCRdb stores in-frame clones only, minus some. D and trimming come from the DNA, and the V and J calls and clone size come from that table. The sample has 140,000 to 150,000 clones; roughly 80% are singletons. CDR3 size: 13 residues. The V end lost 7 bases, the J end lost 7 bases, and 17 bases lay between the germline ends. CDR1 and CDR2 (germline): SQVTM, ANQGSEA. This clone was observed once. Material for sequencing was peripheral blood. The rearrangement links TRBV29-1 to TRBJ2-1; possibly TRBD2 for D (6 bases). The sequence was obtained from a man aged 45 to 65 with acute or convalescent COVID-19. This CDR3 reads CSASEGHWNEQFF. The CDR3 DNA reads TGCAGCGCCTCGGAGGGCCATTGGAATGAGCAGTTCTTC.